One sample yielded the 25 T cell receptor beta chains listed below, sequenced in a study of T cells in Graves' hyperthyroidism and ophthalmopathy. Amplification yielded TCR beta CDR3 regions, with RNA transcripts as the source. The HTBI primer set served for first-round RT-PCR of the TCR CDR3. A single record per CDR3 protein comes from TCRdb applying MiXCR to the multiplex PCR reads. The top ten hold around 7.7% of the sample, which has roughly 740,000 distinct CDR3 sequences, roughly 15% seen once. Specimen: blood. These receptor sequences come from a man aged 18-30 years with Graves' hyperthyroidism.

This clonotype appeared a few times. The genes are TRBV6-1 and TRBJ2-7, with D hard to call. Germline V gene lookup returns CDR1 MNHNS and CDR2 SASEGT. Trimming shortened V by 6 bases and J by 5 bases, and 11 bases separated the two germline ends. The CDR3 totals 12 residues. The CDR3 DNA reads as TGTGCCAGCAGCAACAAGGGTAACGAGCAGTACTTC. Amino acid sequence: CASSNKGNEQYF.

This clonotype was observed at least ten times. This chain connects TRBV28 to TRBJ2-7; 9 nucleotides align to TRBD1. The J segment lost 2 bases and the V segment lost 5 bases, leaving 1 base of the junction unmatched. The CDR3 is 13 residues long. The germline V gene encodes CDR1 MDHEN and CDR2 SYDVKM. Here the CDR3 DNA reads TGTGCCAGCAGTACAGGGGGCCCCTACGAGCAGTACTTC. It codes for CASSTGGPYEQYF.

The chain employs TRBV27 and TRBJ2-1; 14 bases agree with TRBD2. Germline V CDR1 and CDR2: MNHEY, SMNVEV (reference sequence). Unmatched junction bases numbered 6, after V lost 6 bases and J lost 8 bases. The CDR3 extends over 15 amino acids. The CDR3 here is CASRLLGLAGDEQFF. For the CDR3, the DNA is TGTGCCAGCAGGCTACTGGGACTAGCGGGAGATGAGCAGTTCTTC.

The chain links TRBV19 to TRBJ1-6; 9 bases line up with TRBD1. This CDR3 region has 16 residues. Germline trimming cut 4 bases from V and 7 bases from J; bases unmatched to any gene: 8. Looked up from germline, CDR1 is LNHDA and CDR2 is SQIVND (reference sequence). CDR3 sequence: CASSTPGQGGNSPLHF. CDR3 sequence (DNA): TGTGCCAGTAGTACTCCGGGACAGGGAGGGAATTCACCCCTCCACTTT.

The J gene is TRBJ2-1, the V gene TRBV27, with 8 nucleotides matching TRBD2. V shed 3 bases and J 5 bases; nucleotides not matched to a gene: 9. CDR3 length: 16 amino acids. Germline V gives CDR1 MNHEY, CDR2 SMNVEV (reference sequence). CDR3 DNA: TGTGCCAGCAGTTTGAGCGGGAGTGAACGGGACAATGAGCAGTTCTTC. This encodes CASSLSGSERDNEQFF.

In the case of this clonotype: A read error is possible here, since a much larger clone lies one base away. The V and J genes are TRBV6-1 and TRBJ2-1; a weak D match, TRBD2 (6 bases). Per germline, CDR1 MNHNS and CDR2 SASEGT. V lost 4 bases and J lost 10, with 11 bases in between. The CDR3 sequence is 12 residues long. CDR3 sequence reads: CASSGVAEEQFF. The CDR3 region has the DNA TGTGCCAGCAGTGGCGTAGCGGAAGAGCAGTTCTTC.

The chain carries TRBV5-1 and TRBJ2-1; TRBD2 aligns across 9 bases. After removal of 3 bases from V and 3 bases from J, the junction contained 10 bases not matched to a gene. This CDR3 is built from 17 residues. Germline assignment: CDR1 SGHRS and CDR2 YFSETQ. This chain's CDR3 is CASSSRAGGPGYNEQFF. CDR3 nucleotides: TGCGCCAGCAGCTCTAGGGCGGGAGGGCCGGGCTACAATGAGCAGTTCTTC.

This clonotype was detected a few times. The chain uses TRBV20-1 and TRBJ2-6, with D possibly matching TRBD2 (6 bases). The CDR3 is 14 residues long. V was cut by 3 bases and J by 4 bases, with 10 bases left in between. The germline gives CDR1 DFQATT, CDR2 SNEGSKA (reference sequence). CDR3: CSARRGGGANVLTF. The DNA of the CDR3 is TGCAGTGCTAGGAGGGGAGGAGGGGCCAACGTCCTGACTTTC.

This clonotype appeared many times. The V gene is TRBV7-3, the J gene TRBJ1-1, with a possible D match to TRBD1 (6 bases). Germline CDR1 is SGHTA and CDR2 is FQGTGA. V lost 5 bases and J lost 1, with 11 bases in between. The CDR3 runs 14 residues. The CDR3 region has the DNA TGTGCCAGCAGCGCAGGGGCGGAGAACACTGAAGCTTTCTTT. It is translated as CASSAGAENTEAFF.

Only a few counts were recorded for this clonotype. The chain uses TRBV9 and TRBJ2-2, with TRBD2 identical over 7 bases. Germline trimming cut 6 bases from V and 8 bases from J; bases unmatched to any gene: 10. Germline CDR1 is SGDLS and CDR2 is YYNGEE. The CDR3 extends over 14 amino acids. The CDR3 region is CASTLAESSGELFF. CDR3 in DNA: TGTGCCAGCACCCTAGCGGAGAGTTCGGGGGAGCTGTTTTTT.

The table lists this clonotype with a few counts. The V and J genes are TRBV6-2 or TRBV6-3 and TRBJ1-1; D remains ambiguous. Germline loops: CDR1 MNHEY, CDR2 SVGEGT. Trimming took 4 bases from V and 1 from J, leaving 16 bases between them. The CDR3 totals 16 residues. Here the CDR3 DNA reads TGTGCCAGCAGTTTAGATTCAATGGGCCCGAACACTGAAGCTTTCTTT. Translating it yields CASSLDSMGPNTEAFF.

This clonotype came up a few times. The V and J genes are TRBV13 and TRBJ1-1, with D possibly being TRBD1 (5 bases). This CDR3 comprises 15 residues. Germline CDR1 is PRHDT and CDR2 is FYEKMQ (reference sequence). Trimming left V 0 bases short and J 4 bases short, with 12 bases between. CDR3 bases: TGTGCCAGCAGCTTAGGCCGGGGGTGGGTCACTGAAGCTTTCTTT. Its protein is CASSLGRGWVTEAFF.

Only a few counts were recorded for this clonotype. The chain uses TRBV27 and TRBJ2-7, with D maybe TRBD1 (6 bases). V lost 6 bases, J lost 1 base, and 16 bases lay in between. Germline V lookup: CDR1 MNHEY, CDR2 SMNVEV (reference sequence). The CDR3 has 15 residues. CDR3 bases: TGTGCCAGCAGCCGGACAGTGCTACAGTCCTACGAGCAGTACTTC. This codes for CASSRTVLQSYEQYF.

This clonotype was detected only a few times. The chain recombines TRBV5-1 with TRBJ2-7, with 9 nucleotides matching TRBD1. Germline-derived CDR1 and CDR2 are SGHRS and YFSETQ. This CDR3 is built from 14 residues. V was clipped by 6 bases and J by 3 bases; unmatched bases: 7. As DNA, the CDR3 is TGCGCCAGCACCCCTGGGGGACAGGGCTACGAGCAGTACTTC. Residues: CASTPGGQGYEQYF.

This clonotype was seen more than once but under ten times. The genes are TRBV29-1 and TRBJ1-1; possibly TRBD1 for D (5 bases). Looked up from germline, CDR1 is SQVTM and CDR2 is ANQGSEA. V was cut by 5 bases and J by 0 bases, with 16 bases left in between. This CDR3 comprises 15 residues. The CDR3 here is CSVTAGWGMNTEAFF. Written as DNA, the CDR3 is TGCAGCGTTACGGCGGGGTGGGGGATGAACACTGAAGCTTTCTTT.

This clonotype was observed a few times. CDR3 residues: CASKFGENTEAFF. The CDR3 DNA follows: TGTGCCAGCAAGTTCGGAGAAAACACTGAAGCTTTCTTT. The gene calls are TRBV6-9 and TRBJ1-1; D unclear. This CDR3 is built from 13 residues. Trimming pared 7 bases from V and 2 bases from J, leaving 11 bases between. The germline CDR1 and CDR2 sequences are MNHGY and SVAAGI.

This clonotype was counted between two and nine times. The chain joins TRBV24-1 to TRBJ1-2; no clear D. Germline V CDR1 and CDR2: KGHDR, SFDVKD. CDR3 size: 14 residues. V dropped 1 base and J dropped 8 bases, with 13 bases sitting between them. This chain's CDR3 is CATSDFETPHGYTF. The CDR3 nucleotides read TGTGCCACCAGTGATTTTGAGACACCCCACGGCTACACCTTC.

This chain connects TRBV19 to TRBJ1-3; 10 positions agree with TRBD1. The ends lost 5 bases at V and 2 bases at J; junction bases unmatched: 9. Germline V gene sequence: CDR1 LNHDA, CDR2 SQIVND (reference sequence). The CDR3 has 17 amino acids. The CDR3 bases are TGTGCCAGTAGTCGACAGGGGGCAAGGTCGGCTGGAAACACCATATATTTT. Its translation: CASSRQGARSAGNTIYF.

Only a few counts were recorded for this clonotype. The V and J genes are TRBV5-1 and TRBJ2-3, with D hard to call. The ends were cut back, 0 bases at V and 2 bases at J, with 13 bases in the middle. Germline loops: CDR1 SGHRS, CDR2 YFSETQ. This CDR3 has 16 amino acids. The CDR3: CASSLVGSIVTDTQYF. In DNA, the CDR3 is TGCGCCAGCAGCTTGGTAGGCAGCATAGTCACAGATACGCAGTATTTT.

This clonotype was seen a handful of times. This chain joins TRBV4-1 and TRBJ2-1; the D gene is possibly TRBD1 (6 bases). From germline, CDR1 is MGHRA and CDR2 YSYEKL. V was pared by 4 bases and J by 13 bases, with 17 bases between. This CDR3 contains 13 residues. CDR3 protein: CASSLTGPSEQFF. Written as DNA, the CDR3 is TGCGCCAGCAGCCTTACAGGGCCGTCCGAACAGTTCTTC.

This clonotype has a count of ten or more. The J gene is TRBJ2-5, the V gene TRBV11-1, with D perhaps TRBD1 or TRBD2 (7 bases each). This CDR3 contains 17 residues. V shed 4 bases and J shed 2 bases, with 20 bases lying between them. Looked up from germline, CDR1 is SGHAT and CDR2 is FQDESV (reference sequence). Here the CDR3 reads CASSSGLQGGVQETQYF. The CDR3 DNA follows: TGTGCCAGCAGCTCGGGACTGCAGGGGGGGGTGCAAGAGACCCAGTACTTC.

The chain links TRBV7-8 to TRBJ2-3; D might be TRBD1 (5 bases). The CDR3 length is 14 residues. V was pared by 3 bases and J by 5 bases, with 12 bases between. The germline V gene encodes CDR1 SGHVS and CDR2 FQNEAQ. CDR3 region: CASSLQGVRDTQYF. DNA of the CDR3: TGTGCCAGCAGCTTGCAGGGTGTCAGAGATACGCAGTATTTT.

The chain uses TRBV18 and TRBJ2-2, with D unresolved. This CDR3 contains 14 residues. Germline V gene lookup returns CDR1 KGHSH and CDR2 LQKENI. V was shortened by 1 base and J by 4 bases, with 7 bases between the two germline ends. CDR3 in amino acids: CASSPLTSTGELFF. The CDR3 DNA follows: TGTGCCAGCTCACCACTCACCAGCACCGGGGAGCTGTTTTTT.

This clonotype was counted a few times. V is TRBV19 and J is TRBJ2-2, with 8 bases matching TRBD1. The V gene end was trimmed by 4 bases and the J gene end by 7 bases; junction bases not matched to a gene: 5. The CDR3 runs to 14 residues. The germline V gene has CDR1 LNHDA and CDR2 SQIVND (reference sequence). In DNA, the CDR3 is TGTGCCAGTAGTAGACAGGGGATGAACGGGGAGCTGTTTTTT. The encoded protein is CASSRQGMNGELFF.

For this clonotype: A clone one base away is much larger, so this may be a read error. This chain joins TRBV28 and TRBJ2-2, with D perhaps matching TRBD1 or TRBD2 (5 bases each). This CDR3 spans 14 amino acids. CDR1 is MDHEN and CDR2 is SYDVKM in the germline V gene. The DNA for the CDR3 is TGTGCCAGCAGCCCCAGACAGAACACCGGGGAGCTGTCTTTT. As protein: CASSPRQNTGELSF.